The clone carrying this TCR beta chain was picked up one time. Contact with a PCR-confirmed or clinician-diagnosed COVID-19 case occurred within 2 weeks of entry. This specimen belongs to a study of blood T cell repertoires in COVID-19. The assay was immunoSEQ multiplex PCR, and TCRdb's table has in-frame clones only and misses some. The table lists about 280,000 clones, around 83% of them singletons. CDR3 length: 11 amino acids. CDR1 is SGDLS, CDR2 YYNGEE, per germline. The V end was cut by 4 bases, the J end by 8 bases, with 7 bases between. The sequenced sample consisted of PBMCs or T cells enriched from blood (not recorded which). This chain links TRBV9 with TRBJ2-1; D remains unclear. The TCR comes from a man aged 40-49 years who had been exposed to COVID-19. The CDR3 sequence is CASSPEDEQFF. The CDR3 bases are TGTGCCAGCAGCCCTGAGGATGAGCAGTTCTTC.